Below are 28 T cell receptor beta chains sequenced from a single sample in a study of shared clonotypes between healthy human individuals. Data came from immunoSEQ multiplex PCR; TCRdb stores just in-frame clones and leaves some out. The sample records fewer than 550,000 clones, approximately 79% being singletons. Sequenced sample: PBMCs. The receptors come from a woman aged 35 to 49 in good health. Some clones in this sample may be carry-over from other donors' samples.

With regard to this clone: Germline is not matched at one junction end, which may reflect a read error. CDR3 DNA: TGCGCCAGCAGCCCGACACGAACTTCCTACGAGCAGTACTTC. Residues: CASSPTRTSYEQYF. The chain combines TRBV7-3 with TRBJ2-7; the D is unclear. Germline-derived CDR1 and CDR2 are SGHTA and FQGTGA. The CDR3 consists of 14 residues.

The genes are TRBV6-5 and TRBJ2-3, with 7 bases matching TRBD1. Trimming at V came to 6 bases and at J to 8 bases, leaving 8 bases not matched to a gene. The CDR3 has 13 amino acids. From germline, CDR1 is MNHEY and CDR2 SVGAGI. In DNA, the CDR3 is TGTGCCAGCAGCGGGACAGCCCTTGGTACGCAGTATTTT. This translates into CASSGTALGTQYF.

The rearrangement links TRBV18 to TRBJ2-1; D uncertain. The CDR3 consists of 14 residues. Per the germline V gene, CDR1 is KGHSH and CDR2 is LQKENI. The ends were cut back, 3 bases at V and 15 bases at J, with 21 bases in the middle. The CDR3 here is CASSPPGRVASLFF. CDR3 in DNA: TGTGCCAGCTCACCCCCCGGTCGGGTTGCCTCGTTGTTCTTC.

This clone has only a few counts. The chain employs TRBV7-2 and TRBJ1-1; the D gene is possibly TRBD1 (6 bases). The CDR3 totals 13 residues. Trimming stripped 5 bases from V and 5 bases from J, with 12 bases between. The germline V gene encodes CDR1 SGHTA and CDR2 FQGNSA. CDR3 region: CASSIRTATEAFF. The DNA of the CDR3 is TGTGCCAGCAGCATACGGACAGCAACTGAAGCTTTCTTT.

The chain uses TRBV11-2 and TRBJ1-4; no reliable D call. Trimming cost V 0 bases and J 5 bases, with 4 bases left between them. Looked up from germline, CDR1 is SGHAT and CDR2 is FQNNGV. CDR3 length: 13 amino acids. The CDR3 is CASSLDRNEKLFF. DNA of the CDR3: TGTGCCAGCAGCTTAGACAGGAATGAAAAACTGTTTTTT.

J is TRBJ2-3 and V is TRBV15, with TRBD2 identical over 10 bases. CDR1 and CDR2 from the germline V gene are LNHNV and YYDKDF (reference sequence). With V trimmed by 8 bases and J by 2 bases, 7 bases remained unmatched. This CDR3 region has 15 residues. This chain's CDR3 is CATPRTSGPTDTQYF. The CDR3 nucleotides read TGTGCCACCCCCCGGACTAGCGGTCCCACAGATACGCAGTATTTT.

V gene TRBV27 combines with J gene TRBJ2-7; D is ambiguous. Looked up from germline, CDR1 is MNHEY and CDR2 is SMNVEV (reference sequence). V lost 3 bases, J lost 4 bases, and 7 bases lay in between. The CDR3 is made up of 12 amino acids. This CDR3 reads CASSFNRYEQYF. The CDR3 DNA is TGTGCCAGCAGTTTCAACCGATACGAGCAGTACTTC.

The chain recombines TRBV15 with TRBJ1-4; the D gene is possibly TRBD1 (5 bases). Trimming cost V 0 bases and J 0 bases, with 11 bases left between them. Germline V CDR1 and CDR2: LNHNV, YYDKDF (reference sequence). The CDR3 runs 17 residues. CDR3 sequence reads: CATSRDPGGPTNEKLFF. Here the CDR3 DNA reads TGTGCCACCAGCAGAGATCCCGGGGGACCAACTAATGAAAAACTGTTTTTT.

The rearrangement uses TRBV4-1 and TRBJ2-2; D perhaps matches TRBD2 (5 bases). The CDR3 covers 16 residues. V was clipped by 6 bases and J by 3 bases, with 17 bases between them. CDR1 is MGHRA and CDR2 is YSYEKL in the germline V gene. CDR3 bases: TGCGCCAGCAGAAGGGAACTCGCTAGCCACACCGGGGAGCTGTTTTTT. It translates to CASRRELASHTGELFF.

The chain's CDR3 is CAISELGPGELFF. CDR3 sequence (DNA): TGTGCCATCAGTGAGTTGGGTCCCGGGGAGCTGTTTTTT. The gene calls are TRBV10-3 and TRBJ2-2, with no clear D. This CDR3 comprises 13 residues. The germline V gene encodes CDR1 ENHRY and CDR2 SYGVKD. V was cut by 1 base and J by 6 bases, with 6 bases left in between.

The CDR3 sequence is CATSISGQGSGTNYGYTF. The CDR3 DNA follows: TGTGCCACCAGCATTTCGGGACAGGGGAGTGGAACTAACTATGGCTACACCTTC. This chain connects TRBV15 to TRBJ1-2, with 10 bases lining up with TRBD1. From germline, CDR1 is LNHNV and CDR2 YYDKDF (reference sequence). The CDR3 is made up of 18 amino acids. The trim removed 4 bases at V and 0 bases at J, leaving 11 bases unmatched.

The chain recombines TRBV6-4 with TRBJ2-2; 8 bases line up with TRBD1. Germline V gene data show CDR1 as MRHNA and CDR2 as SNTAGT. V lost 7 bases to trimming and J lost 7 bases; unmatched junction nucleotides: 8. CDR3 length: 14 residues. The CDR3 sequence: CASTPDRASGELFF. In nucleotides, the CDR3 is TGTGCCAGCACCCCGGACAGGGCCAGCGGGGAGCTGTTTTTT.

The genes are TRBV30 and TRBJ1-2; 7 bases line up with TRBD1. Germline trimming cut 3 bases from V and 4 bases from J; bases unmatched to any gene: 8. Germline loops: CDR1 GTSNPN, CDR2 SVGIG (reference sequence). The CDR3 loop spans 14 amino acids. CDR3 sequence reads: CAWRDGTVSYGYTF. The DNA for the CDR3 is TGTGCCTGGAGAGACGGGACAGTAAGCTATGGCTACACCTTC.

The J gene is TRBJ2-1, the V gene TRBV9; 10 nucleotides line up with TRBD2. This CDR3 contains 16 residues. V lost 0 bases and J lost 3; bases outside the gene matches: 3. Germline V lookup: CDR1 SGDLS, CDR2 YYNGEE. This CDR3 is CASSVGTSGFYNEQFF. CDR3 nucleotides: TGTGCCAGCAGCGTAGGGACTAGCGGATTCTACAATGAGCAGTTCTTC.

This clone occurred once. The V and J genes are TRBV5-4 and TRBJ1-5; no firm D call. This CDR3 region has 16 residues. V was shortened by 2 bases and J by 9 bases, with 21 bases between the two germline ends. Germline CDR1 SGHNT, CDR2 YYREEE (reference sequence). DNA for the CDR3: TGTGCCAGCAGCTTTGGTGAGGCGGGGTCCTTGGGGCCCCAGCATTTT. Its translation is CASSFGEAGSLGPQHF. Drawing the rest from reference TRBV5-4 and TRBJ1-5, the complete variable domain is ETGVTQSPTHLIKTRGQQVTLRCSSQSGHNTVSWYQQALGQGPQFIFQYYREEENGRGNFPPRFSGLQFPNYSSELNVNALELDDSALYLCASSFGEAGSLGPQHFGDGTRLSIL.

The count of this clone is one. V gene TRBV29-1 combines with J gene TRBJ2-6; D unresolved. Germline V gives CDR1 SQVTM, CDR2 ANQGSEA. Trimming left V 0 bases short and J 0 bases short, with 9 bases between. This CDR3 is 16 amino acids long. CDR3 sequence (DNA): TGCAGCGTTGAAGATTTTCGAAACTCTGGGGCCAACGTCCTGACTTTC. This encodes CSVEDFRNSGANVLTF.

The J gene is TRBJ2-7, the V gene TRBV5-4; TRBD2 matches 9 bases. V lost 1 base to trimming and J lost 4 bases; unmatched junction nucleotides: 6. The CDR3 totals 15 residues. Germline V gives CDR1 SGHNT, CDR2 YYREEE (reference sequence). For the CDR3, the DNA is TGTGCCAGCAGCTTGTTGGTGACTAGCGGATACGAGCAGTACTTC. Protein product: CASSLLVTSGYEQYF.

V and J are TRBV28 and TRBJ2-1; possibly TRBD1 or TRBD2 for D (6 bases each). There are 16 residues in the CDR3. Looked up from germline, CDR1 is MDHEN and CDR2 is SYDVKM. The germline V and J ends were trimmed by 4 bases and 8 bases, with 21 bases remaining between them. This chain's CDR3 is CASSSPGDILRDEQFF. CDR3 nucleotides: TGTGCCAGCAGTTCGCCGGGGGACATTTTGCGCGATGAGCAGTTCTTC. The full variable domain, its missing parts supplied by reference TRBV28 and TRBJ2-1, is DVKVTQSSRYLVKRTGEKVFLECVQDMDHENMFWYRQDPGLGLRLIYFSYDVKMKEKGDIPEGYSVSREKKERFSLILESASTNQTSMYLCASSSPGDILRDEQFFGPGTRLTVL.

The chain combines TRBV7-9 with TRBJ1-4; D ambiguous. V was cut by 1 base and J by 10 bases, with 4 bases left in between. The germline CDR1 and CDR2 sequences are SEHNR and FQNEAQ (reference sequence). The CDR3 contains 11 residues. The DNA of the CDR3 is TGTGCCAGCAGCTTAGAGGGAAAACTGTTTTTT. Residues: CASSLEGKLFF.

The V call is TRBV2, the J call TRBJ2-7, with 8 bases identical to TRBD1. The ends lost 4 bases at V and 5 bases at J; junction bases unmatched: 1. This CDR3 spans 12 amino acids. The germline V gene encodes CDR1 SNHLY and CDR2 FYNNEI. CDR3 in amino acids: CASSGQGNEQYF. The DNA of the CDR3 is TGTGCCAGCAGTGGACAGGGGAACGAGCAGTACTTC.

A few counts support this clone. This chain links TRBV4-2 with TRBJ1-1; no definite D call. V dropped 4 bases and J dropped 4 bases, with 16 bases sitting between them. The CDR3 spans 15 residues. The germline CDR1 and CDR2 sequences are LGHNA and YNFKEQ. CDR3 in DNA: TGTGCCAGCAGCCCCACCGAGGGCGGGAGCACTGAAGCTTTCTTT. This encodes CASSPTEGGSTEAFF.

This clone was seen a handful of times. The rearrangement joins TRBV9 to TRBJ2-1; D uncertain. The CDR3 extends over 15 amino acids. Trimming removed 0 bases at V and 6 bases at J, with 13 bases between. Germline loops: CDR1 SGDLS, CDR2 YYNGEE. This chain's CDR3 is CASSVGGSWGNEQFF. The CDR3 nucleotides read TGTGCCAGCAGCGTAGGCGGCAGTTGGGGCAATGAGCAGTTCTTC.

V usage is TRBV5-1 and J usage is TRBJ1-1; a possible D gene is TRBD1 (5 bases). CDR3 length: 16 amino acids. The germline CDR1 and CDR2 sequences are SGHRS and YFSETQ. V dropped 4 bases and J dropped 10 bases, with 26 bases sitting between them. CDR3 nucleotide sequence: TGCGCCAGCAGCATCGCAGGGTGGTCCCCTGGTCAAGGAGCTTTCTTT. Its protein is CASSIAGWSPGQGAFF.

V gene TRBV6-5 combines with J gene TRBJ1-3; TRBD1 agrees at 9 bases. The CDR3 totals 15 residues. With 0 bases clipped from V and 4 bases from J, the junction kept 1 base outside the gene matches. Germline CDR1 and CDR2: MNHEY and SVGAGI. For the CDR3, the DNA is TGTGCCAGCAGTTACTCCGGACAGGGGGGAAACACCATATATTTT. Residues: CASSYSGQGGNTIYF.

The chain uses TRBV10-3 and TRBJ1-1; D is unclear. The CDR3 is 14 residues long. V lost 3 bases and J 6 bases, leaving 14 bases between the germline ends. Germline CDR1 reads ENHRY; CDR2 reads SYGVKD. The CDR3 DNA reads as TGTGCCATCAGTGACGGGCGGAGGGCCCCTGAAGCTTTCTTT. This encodes CAISDGRRAPEAFF.

The V and J genes are TRBV10-3 and TRBJ1-2; no clear D gene. Germline V gives CDR1 ENHRY, CDR2 SYGVKD. CDR3 length: 13 residues. Trimming took 4 bases from V and 4 from J, leaving 10 bases between them. The CDR3 is CAISAESFYGYTF. Here the CDR3 DNA reads TGTGCCATCAGTGCGGAAAGTTTCTATGGCTACACCTTC.

The sample holds a few counts of this clone. V and J are TRBV29-1 and TRBJ2-3; 10 bases line up with TRBD2. CDR1 and CDR2 from the germline V gene are SQVTM and ANQGSEA. This CDR3 has 14 residues. Trimming took 7 bases from V and 2 from J; bases not matched to a gene: 6. CDR3 sequence: CSASTSGNTDTQYF. The CDR3 DNA reads as TGCAGCGCATCAACTAGCGGGAACACAGATACGCAGTATTTT.

The rearrangement joins TRBV5-1 to TRBJ2-2; the D is unclear. This CDR3 is 15 amino acids long. V gave up 4 bases and J gave up 4 bases, with 14 bases separating them. Germline-derived CDR1 and CDR2 are SGHRS and YFSETQ. CDR3 region: CASSERARSTGELFF. CDR3 bases: TGCGCCAGCAGCGAAAGGGCTAGGTCCACCGGGGAGCTGTTTTTT.